This section outlines one TCR beta chain sequence together with its context. TCRdb reprocessed the 5' RACE reads via MiXCR and lists one record per CDR3 protein. The sample records hundreds of thousands of distinct CDR3 sequences, under 9% being singletons. The sample belongs to a study of identical twins. The same specimen was also included in a second study, on yellow fever vaccine responses in identical twins.

Specimen: PBMCs. The sequence was collected from a woman younger than 30 in good health.

CDR3 nucleotides: TGCGCCAGCAGCTTGTCATGGACTAGCGGGTACAATGAGCAGTTCTTC. It specifies CASSLSWTSGYNEQFF. The chain has TRBV5-1 and TRBJ2-1; 11 bases are shared with TRBD2. Trimming cost V 1 base and J 4 bases; bases outside gene matches: 4. Germline assignment: CDR1 SGHRS and CDR2 YFSETQ. This CDR3 is 16 amino acids long.